Listed here are 13 T cell receptor beta chains from one sample, sequenced in a study of T cells in Graves' hyperthyroidism and ophthalmopathy. Amplified TCR beta CDR3 regions derived from RNA transcripts. A set of HTBI primers served as the primers for a first-round RT-PCR of the TCR CDR3. TCRdb redid the calling of the multiplex PCR reads with MiXCR, one entry per CDR3 protein. The sample lists 600,000 to 900,000 distinct CDR3 sequences, about a sixth occurring once. The sequencing sample was made of blood. The origin of the receptors is a man younger than 35 with Graves' hyperthyroidism.

The V and J genes are TRBV2 and TRBJ2-4; no firm D call. Between the trimmed V and J ends, which lost 5 bases and 6 bases, there was a span of 11 bases. Per germline, CDR1 SNHLY and CDR2 FYNNEI. CDR3 size: 13 residues. The CDR3 here is CASSTPNGNIQYF. CDR3 coding DNA: TGTGCCAGCAGTACACCTAATGGAAACATTCAGTACTTC.

In its sample, this clonotype was seen many times. Written as DNA, the CDR3 is TGTGCCAGCGGGGGGGCAGGGCTGCCCCAGCATTTT. Its translation is CASGGAGLPQHF. V and J are TRBV2 and TRBJ1-5, with a weak D call TRBD1 (6 bases). Germline CDR1 is SNHLY and CDR2 is FYNNEI. This CDR3 is 12 amino acids long. Between the trimmed V and J ends, which lost 8 bases and 9 bases, there was a span of 14 bases.

The chain employs TRBV19 and TRBJ2-6; TRBD2 is a possible D gene (6 bases). CDR3 length equals 19 residues. Trimming left V 11 bases short and J 9 bases short, with 35 bases between. Germline assignment: CDR1 LNHDA and CDR2 SQIVND (reference sequence). CDR3 protein: CASENTLDGIGRSYNVLTF. The CDR3 coding sequence is TGTGCCTCCGAAAATACACTGGACGGGATCGGGAGATCTTACAACGTCCTGACTTTC.

V usage is TRBV2 and J usage is TRBJ1-2; a weak D match, TRBD1 (6 bases). CDR3 length equals 15 residues. The V and J ends lost 4 bases and 4 bases respectively, with 16 bases between them. Germline V gene data show CDR1 as SNHLY and CDR2 as FYNNEI. CDR3 coding DNA: TGTGCCAGCAGTGTCCGGCAGGGGAAACGCTATGGCTACACCTTC. Translating it yields CASSVRQGKRYGYTF.

This clonotype was picked up many times. The chain recombines TRBV28 with TRBJ1-6, with a weak D call TRBD1 (5 bases). The germline V gene has CDR1 MDHEN and CDR2 SYDVKM. V was clipped by 4 bases and J by 10 bases, with 11 bases between them. The CDR3 spans 13 residues. DNA for the CDR3: TGTGCCAGCAGTTCTCACGGGGGGTCACCCCTCCACTTT. As protein: CASSSHGGSPLHF. Full variable domain (rest looked up from reference TRBV28 and TRBJ1-6): DVKVTQSSRYLVKRTGEKVFLECVQDMDHENMFWYRQDPGLGLRLIYFSYDVKMKEKGDIPEGYSVSREKKERFSLILESASTNQTSMYLCASSSHGGSPLHFGNGTRLTVT.

There are many counts of this clonotype. In DNA form, the CDR3 reads TGTGCCAGCAGCTCCTATAGCGGGGTAAGCACAGATACGCAGTATTTT. Translating gives CASSSYSGVSTDTQYF. V and J are TRBV12-3 or TRBV12-4 and TRBJ2-3, with 8 bases fitting TRBD2. The CDR3 length is 16 residues. V was pared by 6 bases and J by 0 bases, with 8 bases of the junction left unmatched.

This clonotype has just a few counts. This rearrangement joins TRBV7-2 to TRBJ2-3, with D tentatively TRBD1 (7 bases). The CDR3 has 18 residues. CDR1 SGHTA and CDR2 FQGNSA come from the germline V gene. The V end lost 7 bases, the J end lost 2 bases, and 25 bases lay between the germline ends. The CDR3 spells CASNSRQGLALSTDTQYF. CDR3 nucleotides: TGTGCCAGCAACTCACGACAGGGACTTGCCCTTTCCACAGATACGCAGTATTTT.

The chain joins TRBV4-1 to TRBJ1-1; tentatively, D is TRBD1 (5 bases). The CDR3 length is 14 residues. Germline loops: CDR1 MGHRA, CDR2 YSYEKL. V was shortened by 2 bases and J by 3 bases, with 10 bases between the two germline ends. CDR3 coding DNA: TGCGCCAGCAGCCAAATGGCAGGGTACACTGAAGCTTTCTTT. It translates to CASSQMAGYTEAFF.

A few counts support this clonotype. The rearrangement links TRBV20-1 to TRBJ2-1; 10 bases map to TRBD2. The V segment lost 0 bases and the J segment 6 bases; nucleotides outside the gene matches: 8. Per germline, CDR1 DFQATT and CDR2 SNEGSKA (reference sequence). The CDR3 extends over 16 amino acids. CDR3: CSARDPLAGASNEQFF. The DNA for the CDR3 is TGCAGTGCTAGAGATCCCCTAGCGGGAGCGTCCAATGAGCAGTTCTTC.

The chain uses TRBV28 and TRBJ2-7; 8 nucleotides match TRBD1. CDR3 length: 15 residues. The V segment lost 4 bases and the J segment 2 bases; nucleotides outside the gene matches: 7. In germline, CDR1 is MDHEN, CDR2 SYDVKM. The CDR3 here is CASSSPTGAAYEQYF. Written as DNA, the CDR3 is TGTGCCAGCAGTTCACCGACAGGGGCGGCCTACGAGCAGTACTTC.

The chain recombines TRBV4-1 with TRBJ2-7; possibly TRBD1 or TRBD2 for D (5 bases each). Looked up from germline, CDR1 is MGHRA and CDR2 is YSYEKL. V was pared by 4 bases and J by 1 base, with 14 bases between. This CDR3 is 15 amino acids long. The CDR3 DNA reads TGCGCCAGCAGCCGACGCTACGAGGGGTCCTACGAGCAGTACTTC. Amino acid sequence: CASSRRYEGSYEQYF.

V gene TRBV27 combines with J gene TRBJ1-3; D is possibly TRBD1 (5 bases). This CDR3 is 14 amino acids long. Trimming removed 5 bases at V and 8 bases at J, with 16 bases between. Germline V lookup: CDR1 MNHEY, CDR2 SMNVEV (reference sequence). The CDR3 is CASSPIWGGDTIYF. Written as DNA, the CDR3 is TGTGCCAGCAGTCCCATCTGGGGGGGAGACACCATATATTTT.

This clonotype was observed at least ten times. The chain combines TRBV28 with TRBJ2-5, with 7 positions matching TRBD2. Germline V CDR1 and CDR2: MDHEN, SYDVKM. V trimming: 3 bases; J trimming: 10 bases; junction bases outside the gene matches: 5. The CDR3 runs 12 residues. Here the CDR3 reads CASSFGGRDQYF. CDR3 in DNA: TGTGCCAGCAGTTTCGGGGGGAGGGACCAGTACTTC.